The T cell receptor beta chain described here comes from a study of CD8 T cells in ankylosing spondylitis. Overall study results and limits: Reports say disease-linked clones showed up significantly more in matched ankylosing spondylitis synovial fluid. There was a TCR beta motif, made of 7 to 9 highly homologous variants, that appeared characteristic of ankylosing spondylitis blood.

The germline CDR1 and CDR2 sequences are DFQATT and SNEGSKA (reference sequence). The CDR3 has 15 residues. Trimming removed 5 bases from V and 0 bases from J, with 13 bases in between. With respect to this clonotype: The antigen is not known.

Researchers built TCR beta libraries using quantitative 5'-RACE with molecular barcodes. Via MiXCR, TCRdb re-called the 5' RACE reads, giving one row per CDR3 protein. The repertoire holds a few hundred thousand distinct CDR3 sequences, with less than 25% as singletons. V gene TRBV20-1 combines with J gene TRBJ2-2; D ambiguous. Sequences were obtained from blood, either unsorted or a sorted T cell fraction (not recorded which). This sequence originates from a female donor with ankylosing spondylitis or in good health (not recorded which). The CDR3 region has the DNA TGCAGTGCTCCCCGGTGGGGATCGAACACCGGGGAGCTGTTTTTT. Protein: CSAPRWGSNTGELFF.